This T cell receptor beta chain was profiled in a study of monozygotic twins with cystic fibrosis. Looking at the study overall: Library input was around 2.8 micrograms of fragmented DNA, with 15 PCR cycles. Whole-study results and caveats: Clonality was generally low (median around 0.0098), higher in the most severe patients. Nucleotide-identical clonotype sharing was significantly higher within monozygotic CF twin pairs than between unrelated CF individuals.

About this clone: The antigen remains unidentified.

Assay used: immunoSEQ multiplex PCR; TCRdb lists only in-frame clones, some missing. Of about 23,000 clones in the sample, approximately 90% were seen once. The source material was blood. The TCR was taken from a girl aged 2-10 years with cystic fibrosis.

CDR3 nucleotides: TGTGCCAGCAGTTACGTTCCAGGGCTCATGAACACTGAAGCTTTCTTT. It specifies CASSYVPGLMNTEAFF. The chain has TRBV6-5 and TRBJ1-1; TRBD1 is a possible D gene (5 bases). The CDR3 is made up of 16 amino acids. CDR1 and CDR2 (germline): MNHEY, SVGAGI. V lost 2 bases to trimming and J lost 0 bases, with 13 bases between them.